This TCR beta chain was observed in a study of CD8+CD57+ T cells in acquired aplastic anemia. Study background: Isolated CD4+ and CD8+ cells, once sorted, yielded DNA averaging around 3.1 ug. Broader study findings: A significant difference in CD8+ Simpson's diversity between patients and controls was not found. Roughly 27 shared CD8+ CDR3s appeared highly expressed within patients' immunodominant clones.

This clonotype is termed medium-sized (0.01 to 0.1%). Its target is unknown. The CDR3 covers 13 residues. CDR1 is SNHLY, CDR2 FYNNEI, per germline. J lost 13 bases, V lost 4 bases, and 8 bases had no gene match. TCR beta VDJ and CDR3 profiles were obtained from a genomic DNA template. TCRdb re-derived calls from the reads in MiXCR, one entry per CDR3 protein. The profile shows roughly 170,000 distinct CDR3 sequences, about 44% of them singletons. Those patients picked for sequencing had displayed CD8+CD57+ cell expansion on flow cytometry. At the time of blood sampling, patients had not yet received any therapy.

This receptor was obtained from a human donor with aplastic anemia. Source material: sorted CD4+, CD8+, or CD8+CD57+ T cells (not recorded which) from PBMCs. The rearrangement uses TRBV2 and TRBJ2-1; TRBD2 aligns across 9 bases. The CDR3 region has the DNA TGTGCCAGCAGTGTGGGAGCGGGGGGCCAACAGTTCTTC. This translates into CASSVGAGGQQFF.